The entry that follows covers one TCR beta chain sequence. This sample stems from a study of OX40 agonist ivuxolimab in advanced cancers. Overall study: Head and neck, renal cell, melanoma or hepatocellular carcinoma were the cancers that dose-escalation patients had. Three patients showed partial responses: one hepatocellular carcinoma and two cutaneous melanoma cases.

Collection of blood occurred at baseline, at cycle 4 day 1, and at cycle 7 day 1. Produced via immunoSEQ multiplex PCR; TCRdb's table is partial and in-frame only. The sample lists about 21,000 clones; around 84% were seen once. The CDR3 is made up of 20 amino acids. With V trimmed by 5 bases and J by 0 bases, 16 bases remained unmatched. Germline CDR1 is SGHVS and CDR2 is FNYEAQ. This sample comprised CD4+ or CD8+ T cells sorted from blood, obtained in a trial of the OX40 agonist ivuxolimab. This chain connects TRBV7-6 to TRBJ2-6, with 7 bases matching TRBD1. This clonotype originated in an adult with an advanced solid tumor such as melanoma, head and neck, liver or kidney cancer. CDR3 residues: CASSPSRGPPRFSGANVLTF. CDR3 nucleotide sequence: TGTGCCAGCAGCCCGTCAAGGGGGCCACCAAGGTTCTCTGGGGCCAACGTCCTGACTTTC. The full variable domain, rest sourced from reference TRBV7-6 and TRBJ2-6, is GAGVSQSPRYKVTKRGQDVALRCDPISGHVSLYWYRQALGQGPEFLTYFNYEAQQDKSGLPNDRFSAERPEGSISTLTIQRTEQRDSAMYRCASSPSRGPPRFSGANVLTFGAGSRLTVL.